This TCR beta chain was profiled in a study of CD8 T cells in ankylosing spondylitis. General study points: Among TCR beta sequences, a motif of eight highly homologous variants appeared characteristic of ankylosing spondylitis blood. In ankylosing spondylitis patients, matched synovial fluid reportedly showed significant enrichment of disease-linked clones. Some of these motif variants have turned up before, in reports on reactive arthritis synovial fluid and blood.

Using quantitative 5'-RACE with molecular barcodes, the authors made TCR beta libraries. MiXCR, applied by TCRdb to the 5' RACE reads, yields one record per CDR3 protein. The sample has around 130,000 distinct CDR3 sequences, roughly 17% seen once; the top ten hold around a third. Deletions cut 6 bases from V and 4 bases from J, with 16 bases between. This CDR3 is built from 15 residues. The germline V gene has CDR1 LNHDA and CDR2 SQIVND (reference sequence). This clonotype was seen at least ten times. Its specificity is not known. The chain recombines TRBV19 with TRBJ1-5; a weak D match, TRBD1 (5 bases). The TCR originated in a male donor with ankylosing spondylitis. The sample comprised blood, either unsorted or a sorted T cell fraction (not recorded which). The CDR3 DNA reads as TGTGCCAGTAGGGGCAGGGATTCCCTAAATCAGCCCCAGCATTTT. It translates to CASRGRDSLNQPQHF.